The source of this T cell receptor (beta chain) is a study of blood T cells in healthy people across ages. General observations from the study: In older individuals, TCR beta diversity per million T cells was lower, falling roughly linearly with age.

This clonotype was picked up a small number of times. What it recognizes is unknown. Per the germline V gene, CDR1 is SGHRS and CDR2 is YFSETQ. V was shortened by 3 bases and J by 4 bases, with 16 bases between the two germline ends. The CDR3 spans 15 residues. Primed by a sample-barcoded 5' primer and a J-beta primer mix, a second PCR proceeded for roughly 7 to 11 cycles. TCRdb recomputed calls from the 5' RACE reads with MiXCR, one row per CDR3 protein. In the table there are about 1,000,000 distinct CDR3 sequences, over 35% of which are singletons. The sample consisted of blood. The source is a woman aged 55-75 years in good health. The V call is TRBV5-1, the J call TRBJ2-5; TRBD1 might be the D (5 bases). The CDR3 loop is CASSSRTRGRETQYF. The CDR3 region has the DNA TGCGCCAGCAGCTCAAGGACAAGGGGCCGAGAGACCCAGTACTTC.